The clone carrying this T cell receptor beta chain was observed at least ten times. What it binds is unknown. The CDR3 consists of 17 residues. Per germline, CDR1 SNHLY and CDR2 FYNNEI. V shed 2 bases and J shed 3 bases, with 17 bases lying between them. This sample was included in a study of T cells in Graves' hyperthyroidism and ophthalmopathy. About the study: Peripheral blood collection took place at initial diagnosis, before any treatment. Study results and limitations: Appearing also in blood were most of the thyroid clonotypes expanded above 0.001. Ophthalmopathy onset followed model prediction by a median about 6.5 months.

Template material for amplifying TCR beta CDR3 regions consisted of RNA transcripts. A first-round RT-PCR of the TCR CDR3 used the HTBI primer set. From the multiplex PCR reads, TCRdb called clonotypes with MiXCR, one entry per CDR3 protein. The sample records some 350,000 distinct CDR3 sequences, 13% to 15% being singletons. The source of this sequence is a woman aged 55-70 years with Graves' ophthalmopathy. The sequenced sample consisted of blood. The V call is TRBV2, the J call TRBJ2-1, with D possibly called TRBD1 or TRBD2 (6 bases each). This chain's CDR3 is CASSENVAGHFYNEQFF. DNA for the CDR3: TGTGCCAGCAGTGAAAATGTGGCGGGACACTTCTACAATGAGCAGTTCTTC.